This T cell receptor beta chain appears in the sequencing data of a study of T cell repertoires in cytomegalovirus infection. Across the study: CMV infection together with matching HLA type was indicated by public TCR beta signatures.

Whole-study results and caveats: The ex vivo response was dominated by HLA-C-restricted CMV-specific TCR beta clonotypes. Cumulated frequencies of public TCR beta families served to identify carriers of CMV plus the relevant HLA.

Each CDR3 protein gets one entry after TCRdb re-called the reads with MiXCR. The sample has around 130,000 distinct CDR3 sequences; 7% to 9.5% are singletons. The CDR3 is 13 residues long. The V end lost 2 bases, the J end lost 4 bases, and 8 bases lay between the germline ends. Per the germline V gene, CDR1 is MDHEN and CDR2 is SYDVKM. In the case of this clonotype: Its antigen is unidentified.

The chain has TRBV28 and TRBJ1-1; D gene uncertain. Sequences were obtained from PBMCs. The receptor was derived from a human donor in good health (CMV status not recorded). Some clones in this sample may be carry-over from other donors' samples. The CDR3, as DNA: TGTGCCAGCAGTTTAATAGGGCGCACTGAAGCTTTCTTT. It yields the protein CASSLIGRTEAFF.